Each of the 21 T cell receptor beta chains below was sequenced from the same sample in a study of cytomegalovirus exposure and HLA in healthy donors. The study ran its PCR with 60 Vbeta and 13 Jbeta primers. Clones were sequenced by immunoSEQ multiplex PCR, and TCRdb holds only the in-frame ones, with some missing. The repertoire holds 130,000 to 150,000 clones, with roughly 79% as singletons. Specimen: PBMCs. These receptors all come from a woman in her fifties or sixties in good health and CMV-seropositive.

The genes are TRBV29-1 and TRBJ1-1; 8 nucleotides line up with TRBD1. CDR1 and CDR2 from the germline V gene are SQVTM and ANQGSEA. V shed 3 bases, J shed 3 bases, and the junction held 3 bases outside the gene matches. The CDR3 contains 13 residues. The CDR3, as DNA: TGCAGCGTTGACGGGACAGGCTACACTGAAGCTTTCTTT. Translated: CSVDGTGYTEAFF.

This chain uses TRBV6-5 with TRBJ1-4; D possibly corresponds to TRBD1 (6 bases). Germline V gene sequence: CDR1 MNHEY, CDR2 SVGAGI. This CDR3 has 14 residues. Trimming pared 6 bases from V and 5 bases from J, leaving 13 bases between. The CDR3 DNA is TGTGCCAGCAGCGTAGGGGGTTCGAATGAAAAACTGTTTTTT. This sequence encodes CASSVGGSNEKLFF.

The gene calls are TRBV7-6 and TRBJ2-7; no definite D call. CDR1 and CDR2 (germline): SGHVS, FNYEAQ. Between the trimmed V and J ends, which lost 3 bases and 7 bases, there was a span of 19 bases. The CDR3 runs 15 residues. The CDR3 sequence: CASSLGPKASGEQYF. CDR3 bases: TGTGCCAGCAGCTTGGGCCCAAAGGCATCTGGGGAGCAGTACTTC.

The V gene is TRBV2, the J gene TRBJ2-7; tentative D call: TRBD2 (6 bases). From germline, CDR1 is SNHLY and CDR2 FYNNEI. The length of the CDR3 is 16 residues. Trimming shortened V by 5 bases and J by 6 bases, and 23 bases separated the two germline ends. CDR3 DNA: TGTGCCAGCAGTCAGTCGGAACTAGCCGGGGCGAGCGAGCAGTACTTC. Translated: CASSQSELAGASEQYF.

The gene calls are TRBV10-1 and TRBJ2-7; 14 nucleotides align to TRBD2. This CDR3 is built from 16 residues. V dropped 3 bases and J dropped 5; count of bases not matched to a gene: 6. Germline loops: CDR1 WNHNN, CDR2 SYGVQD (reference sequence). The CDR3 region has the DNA TGCGCCAGCAGTGATTCGGGACTAGCGGGAGTGGACGAGCAGTACTTC. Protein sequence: CASSDSGLAGVDEQYF.

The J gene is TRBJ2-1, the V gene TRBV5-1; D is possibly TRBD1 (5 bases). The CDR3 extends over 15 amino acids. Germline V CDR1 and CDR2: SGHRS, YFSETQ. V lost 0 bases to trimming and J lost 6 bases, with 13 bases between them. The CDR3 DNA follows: TGCGCCAGCAGCTTGGACGGTGTAGGGGCCAATGAGCAGTTCTTC. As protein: CASSLDGVGANEQFF.

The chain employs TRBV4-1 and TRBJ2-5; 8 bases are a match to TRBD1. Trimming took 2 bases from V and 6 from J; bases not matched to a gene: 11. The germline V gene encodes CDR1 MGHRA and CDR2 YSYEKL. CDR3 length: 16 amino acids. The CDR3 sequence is CASSQTPDRGRKTQYF. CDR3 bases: TGCGCCAGCAGCCAAACCCCTGACAGGGGTAGGAAGACCCAGTACTTC.

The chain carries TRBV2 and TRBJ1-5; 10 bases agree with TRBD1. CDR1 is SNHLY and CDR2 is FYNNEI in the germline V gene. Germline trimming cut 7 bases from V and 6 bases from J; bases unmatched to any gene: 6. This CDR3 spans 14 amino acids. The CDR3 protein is CASTQTGGVQPQHF. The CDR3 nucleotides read TGTGCCAGCACACAGACAGGGGGCGTTCAGCCCCAGCATTTT. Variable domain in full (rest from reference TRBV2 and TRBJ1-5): EPEVTQTPSHQVTQMGQEVILRCVPISNHLYFYWYRQILGQKVEFLVSFYNNEISEKSEIFDDQFSVERPDGSNFTLKIRSTKLEDSAMYFCASTQTGGVQPQHFGDGTRLSIL.

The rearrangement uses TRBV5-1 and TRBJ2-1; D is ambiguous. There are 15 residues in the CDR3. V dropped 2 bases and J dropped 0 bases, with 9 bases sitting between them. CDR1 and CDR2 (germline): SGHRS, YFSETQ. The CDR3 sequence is CASSFELTSYNEQFF. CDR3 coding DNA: TGCGCCAGCAGCTTCGAGCTTACCTCCTACAATGAGCAGTTCTTC. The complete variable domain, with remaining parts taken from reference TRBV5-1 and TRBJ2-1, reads KAGVTQTPRYLIKTRGQQVTLSCSPISGHRSVSWYQQTPGQGLQFLFEYFSETQRNKGNFPGRFSGRQFSNSRSEMNVSTLELGDSALYLCASSFELTSYNEQFFGPGTRLTVL.

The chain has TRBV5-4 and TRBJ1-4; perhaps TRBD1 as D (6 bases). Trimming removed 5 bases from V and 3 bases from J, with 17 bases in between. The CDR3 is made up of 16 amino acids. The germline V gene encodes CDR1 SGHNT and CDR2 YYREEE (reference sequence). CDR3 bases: TGTGCCAGCAGTCAAGAGGGGGGGCCTCCTAATGAAAAACTGTTTTTT. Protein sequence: CASSQEGGPPNEKLFF. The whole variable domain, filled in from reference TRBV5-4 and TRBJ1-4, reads ETGVTQSPTHLIKTRGQQVTLRCSSQSGHNTVSWYQQALGQGPQFIFQYYREEENGRGNFPPRFSGLQFPNYSSELNVNALELDDSALYLCASSQEGGPPNEKLFFGSGTQLSVL.

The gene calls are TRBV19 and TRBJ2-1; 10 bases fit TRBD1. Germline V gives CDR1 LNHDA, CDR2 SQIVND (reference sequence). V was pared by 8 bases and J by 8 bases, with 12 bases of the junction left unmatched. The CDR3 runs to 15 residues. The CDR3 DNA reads TGTGCCAGTGGGGAGGGGACAGGGGTTCTGTATGAGCAGTTCTTC. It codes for CASGEGTGVLYEQFF.

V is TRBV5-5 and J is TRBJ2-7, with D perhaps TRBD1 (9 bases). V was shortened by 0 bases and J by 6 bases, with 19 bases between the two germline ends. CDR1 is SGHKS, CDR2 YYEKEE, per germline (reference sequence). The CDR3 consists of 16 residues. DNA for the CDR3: TGTGCCAGCAGCTTGGCCCGGGGGGGACAGGGTAGCGAGCAGTACTTC. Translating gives CASSLARGGQGSEQYF.

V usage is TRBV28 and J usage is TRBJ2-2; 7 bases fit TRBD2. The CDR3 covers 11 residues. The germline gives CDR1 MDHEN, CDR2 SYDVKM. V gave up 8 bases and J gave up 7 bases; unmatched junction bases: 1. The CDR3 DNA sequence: TGTGCCAGCGGGGGGGGCGGGGAGCTGTTTTTT. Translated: CASGGGGELFF.

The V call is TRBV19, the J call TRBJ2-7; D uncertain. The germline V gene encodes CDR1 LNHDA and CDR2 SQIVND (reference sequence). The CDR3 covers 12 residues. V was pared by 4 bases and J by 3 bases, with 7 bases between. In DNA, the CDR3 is TGTGCCAGTAGTAGTTACAACTACGAGCAGTACTTC. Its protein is CASSSYNYEQYF.

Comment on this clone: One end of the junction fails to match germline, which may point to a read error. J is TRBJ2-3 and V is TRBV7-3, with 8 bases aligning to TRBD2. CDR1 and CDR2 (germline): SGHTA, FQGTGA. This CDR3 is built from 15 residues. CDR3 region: CASSITSGPRGTQYF. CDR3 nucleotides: TGTGCCAGCAGCATAACTAGCGGCCCACGCGGTACGCAGTATTTT.

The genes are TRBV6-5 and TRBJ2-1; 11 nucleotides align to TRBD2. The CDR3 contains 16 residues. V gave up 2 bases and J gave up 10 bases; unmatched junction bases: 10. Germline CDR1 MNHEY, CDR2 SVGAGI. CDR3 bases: TGTGCCAGCAGTTACCTAGCGGGAGGCCCCCTTGGGGAGCAGTTCTTC. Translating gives CASSYLAGGPLGEQFF.

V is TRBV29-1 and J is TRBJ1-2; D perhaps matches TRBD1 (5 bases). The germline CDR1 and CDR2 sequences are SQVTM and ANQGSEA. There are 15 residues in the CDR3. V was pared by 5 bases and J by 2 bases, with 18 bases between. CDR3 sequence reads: CSVRGEQARNYGYTF. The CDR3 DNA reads TGCAGCGTTAGGGGTGAACAGGCGAGGAACTATGGCTACACCTTC.

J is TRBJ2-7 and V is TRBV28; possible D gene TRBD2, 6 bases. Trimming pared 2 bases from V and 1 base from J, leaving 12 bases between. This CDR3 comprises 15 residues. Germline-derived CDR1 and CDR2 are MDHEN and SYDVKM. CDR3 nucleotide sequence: TGTGCCAGCAGTTTAAGTGCAGGGAGGTCCTACGAGCAGTACTTC. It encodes CASSLSAGRSYEQYF.

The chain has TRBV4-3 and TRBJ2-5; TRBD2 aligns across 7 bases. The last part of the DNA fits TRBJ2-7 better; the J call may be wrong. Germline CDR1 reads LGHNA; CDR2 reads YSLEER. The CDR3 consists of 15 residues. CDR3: CASSQGEIGGYEQYF. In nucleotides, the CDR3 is TGCGCCAGCAGCCAAGGAGAGATCGGGGGGTACGAGCAGTACTTC.

The CDR3 is CASSSGGPGELFF. The CDR3 region has the DNA TGTGCCAGCAGTTCGGGAGGCCCCGGGGAGCTGTTTTTT. J is TRBJ2-2 and V is TRBV28; TRBD2 agrees at 7 bases. Germline V gene sequence: CDR1 MDHEN, CDR2 SYDVKM. The CDR3 totals 13 residues. Trimming at V came to 4 bases and at J to 6 bases, leaving 2 bases not matched to a gene.

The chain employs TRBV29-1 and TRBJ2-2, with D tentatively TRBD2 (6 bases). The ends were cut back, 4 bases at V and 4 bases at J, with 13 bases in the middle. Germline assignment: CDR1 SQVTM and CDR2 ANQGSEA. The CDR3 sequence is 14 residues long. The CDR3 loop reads CSVVGTGSTGELFF. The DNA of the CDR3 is TGCAGCGTTGTAGGGACCGGGAGCACCGGGGAGCTGTTTTTT.